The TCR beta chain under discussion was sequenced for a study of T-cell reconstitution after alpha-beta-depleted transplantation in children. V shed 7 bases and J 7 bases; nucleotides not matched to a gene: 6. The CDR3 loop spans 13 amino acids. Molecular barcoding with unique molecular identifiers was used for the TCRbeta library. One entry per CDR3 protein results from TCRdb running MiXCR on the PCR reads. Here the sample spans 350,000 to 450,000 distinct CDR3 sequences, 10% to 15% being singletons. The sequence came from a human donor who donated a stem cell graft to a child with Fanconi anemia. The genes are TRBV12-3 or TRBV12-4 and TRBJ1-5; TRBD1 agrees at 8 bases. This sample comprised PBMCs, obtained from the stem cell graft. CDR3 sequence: CASTATGEQPQHF. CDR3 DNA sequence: TGTGCCAGCACCGCGACAGGGGAGCAGCCCCAGCATTTT.